This TCR beta chain was retrieved from a study of blood T cell repertoires in COVID-19. The wider study: Nucleic acid was either cDNA or gDNA, and it came from T cells, B-cell-depleted T cells, or PBMCs.

CDR3 length: 16 residues. Germline assignment: CDR1 WNHNN and CDR2 SYGVQD (reference sequence). Trimming at V came to 3 bases and at J to 4 bases, leaving 7 bases not matched to a gene. As handled by the study authors: Cell counts per sample came from amplifying reference gene primers. Profiled with immunoSEQ multiplex PCR; TCRdb holds only in-frame clones, not every one. V and J calls plus clone size are reproduced from that table; the DNA served to infer D and trimming. The table includes about 80,000 clones, roughly 80% detected once. The TCR comes from a man at least 80 years old with acute or convalescent COVID-19. The sequenced sample was peripheral blood. This chain uses TRBV10-1 with TRBJ2-2; TRBD1 aligns across 8 bases. The CDR3 coding sequence is TGCGCCAGCAGTGAAGGACAGGGTCGAGGCACCGGGGAGCTGTTTTTT. Translation gives CASSEGQGRGTGELFF.